This T cell receptor (beta chain) stems from a study of blood T cells in healthy people across ages. A note on this clonotype: Antigen: not known.

Study results and caveats: Possibly, changes in expanded clonotypes were confounded because donor CMV status was unknown. PBMCs that were unsorted prevented a conclusive naive versus antigen-experienced comparison.

Alongside a J-beta primer mix, a sample-barcoded 5' primer served in a second PCR lasting about 7 to 11 cycles. TCRdb recomputed calls from the 5' RACE reads with MiXCR, one row per CDR3 protein. The data show about 1,000,000 distinct CDR3 sequences, 40% to 50% seen once. The CDR3 covers 17 residues. CDR1 and CDR2 from the germline V gene are ENHRY and SYGVKD. Sequencing was carried out using blood. V gene TRBV10-3 combines with J gene TRBJ2-1; 11 nucleotides agree with TRBD2. The closer fit of TRBJ2-7 to the DNA end suggests the J call may be wrong. The sequence derives from a woman aged 60-75 years in good health. CDR3 nucleotide sequence: TGTGCCATCGGCCCTAGCGGGAGGAGAAGCTCCTACAATGAGCAGTACTTC. Protein sequence: CAIGPSGRRSSYNEQYF.